Sequencing of this T cell receptor beta chain was carried out in a study of technical replicates of blood from a few donors. Trimming stripped 1 base from V and 6 bases from J, with 21 bases between. Per germline, CDR1 MGHRA and CDR2 YSYEKL. The CDR3 extends over 18 amino acids. The method was immunoSEQ multiplex PCR; TCRdb's version includes in-frame clones alone and lacks a portion of them. The sample contains around 95,000 clones, approximately 94% of which appear only once. The TCR comes from a human donor in good health. Specimen: T cells isolated from PBMCs. The chain combines TRBV4-1 with TRBJ1-4, with D possibly matching TRBD1 (6 bases). The CDR3 DNA sequence: TGCGCCAGCAGCCAAGGTCGACCGACGGGGGGCGCTTATGAAAAACTGTTTTTT. Its translation: CASSQGRPTGGAYEKLFF.